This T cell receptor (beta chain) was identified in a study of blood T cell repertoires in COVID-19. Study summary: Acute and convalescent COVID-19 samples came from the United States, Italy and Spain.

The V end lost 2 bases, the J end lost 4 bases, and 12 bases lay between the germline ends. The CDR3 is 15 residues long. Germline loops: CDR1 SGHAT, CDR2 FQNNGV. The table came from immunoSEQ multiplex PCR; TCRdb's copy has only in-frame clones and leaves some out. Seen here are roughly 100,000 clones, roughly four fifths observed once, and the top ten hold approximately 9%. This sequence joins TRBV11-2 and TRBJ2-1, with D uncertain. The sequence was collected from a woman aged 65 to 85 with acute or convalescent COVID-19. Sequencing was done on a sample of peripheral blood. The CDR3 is CASSLNGGSYNEQFF. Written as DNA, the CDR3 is TGTGCCAGCAGCTTAAATGGCGGTTCGTACAATGAGCAGTTCTTC.